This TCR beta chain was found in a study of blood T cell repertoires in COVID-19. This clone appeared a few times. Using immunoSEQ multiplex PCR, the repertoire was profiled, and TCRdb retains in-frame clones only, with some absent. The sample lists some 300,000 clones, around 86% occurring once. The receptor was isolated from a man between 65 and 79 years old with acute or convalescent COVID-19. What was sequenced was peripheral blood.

In DNA form, the CDR3 reads TGTGCCAGTAGTCCCCGGGACAACGACGATGGCTACACCTTC. Translation: CASSPRDNDDGYTF. The rearrangement joins TRBV19 to TRBJ1-2, with a weak D call TRBD1 (6 bases). Trimming cost V 5 bases and J 6 bases, with 16 bases left between them. There are 14 residues in the CDR3. The V gene's germline CDR1 is LNHDA and CDR2 SQIVND (reference sequence).